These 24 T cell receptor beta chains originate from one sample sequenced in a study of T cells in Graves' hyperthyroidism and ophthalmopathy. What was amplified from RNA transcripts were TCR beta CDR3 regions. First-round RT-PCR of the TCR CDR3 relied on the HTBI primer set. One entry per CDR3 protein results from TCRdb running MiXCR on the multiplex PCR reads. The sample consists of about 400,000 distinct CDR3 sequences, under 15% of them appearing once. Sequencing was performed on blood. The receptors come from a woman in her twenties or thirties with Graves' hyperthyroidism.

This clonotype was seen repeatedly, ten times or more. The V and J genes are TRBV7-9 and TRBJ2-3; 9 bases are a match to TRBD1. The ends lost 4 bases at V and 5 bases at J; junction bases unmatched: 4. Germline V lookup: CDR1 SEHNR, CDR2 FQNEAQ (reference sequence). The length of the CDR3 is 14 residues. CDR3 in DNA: TGTGCCAGCAGCTCCCCGGGACAGGGAGATACGCAGTATTTT. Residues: CASSSPGQGDTQYF.

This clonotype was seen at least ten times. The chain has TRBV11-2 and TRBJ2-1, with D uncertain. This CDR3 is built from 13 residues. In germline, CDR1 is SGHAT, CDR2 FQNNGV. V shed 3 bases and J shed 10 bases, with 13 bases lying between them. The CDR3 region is CASSLGLVREQFF. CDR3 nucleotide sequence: TGTGCCAGCAGCTTGGGCCTAGTTAGAGAGCAGTTCTTC. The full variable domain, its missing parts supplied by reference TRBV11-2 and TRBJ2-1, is EAGVAQSPRYKIIEKRQSVAFWCNPISGHATLYWYQQILGQGPKLLIQFQNNGVVDDSQLPKDRFSAERLKGVDSTLKIQPAKLEDSAVYLCASSLGLVREQFFGPGTRLTVL.

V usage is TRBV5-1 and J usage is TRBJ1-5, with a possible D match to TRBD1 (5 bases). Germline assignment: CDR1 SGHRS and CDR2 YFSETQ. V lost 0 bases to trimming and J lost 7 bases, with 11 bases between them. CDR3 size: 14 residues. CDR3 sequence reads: CASSLEGAGQPQHF. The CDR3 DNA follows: TGCGCCAGCAGCTTGGAAGGGGCTGGCCAGCCCCAGCATTTT.

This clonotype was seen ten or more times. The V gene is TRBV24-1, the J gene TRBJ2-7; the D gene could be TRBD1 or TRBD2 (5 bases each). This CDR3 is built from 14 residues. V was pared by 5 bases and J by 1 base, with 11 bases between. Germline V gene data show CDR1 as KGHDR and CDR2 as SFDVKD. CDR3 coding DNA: TGTGCCACCAGTGCGGGTGGGGGATCCTACGAGCAGTACTTC. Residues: CATSAGGGSYEQYF.

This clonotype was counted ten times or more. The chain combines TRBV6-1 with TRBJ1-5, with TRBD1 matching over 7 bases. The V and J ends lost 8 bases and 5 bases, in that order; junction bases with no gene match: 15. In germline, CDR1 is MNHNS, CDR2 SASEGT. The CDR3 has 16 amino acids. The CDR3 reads CASEKDRWRKDQPQHF. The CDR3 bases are TGTGCCAGCGAGAAGGACAGGTGGAGAAAAGATCAGCCCCAGCATTTT.

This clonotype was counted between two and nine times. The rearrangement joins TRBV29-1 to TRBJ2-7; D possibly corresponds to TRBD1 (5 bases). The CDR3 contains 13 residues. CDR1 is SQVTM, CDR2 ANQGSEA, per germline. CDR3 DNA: TGCAGTGTGACAGCTTCAAGCTCCTACGAGCAGTACTTC. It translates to CSVTASSSYEQYF.

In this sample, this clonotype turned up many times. DNA of the CDR3: TGTGCCAGCGTAATAGCGGGAGGGAATCGGGAGCTGTTTTTT. It codes for CASVIAGGNRELFF. The J gene is TRBJ2-2, the V gene TRBV2; TRBD2 aligns across 11 bases. With 8 bases clipped from V and 9 bases from J, the junction kept 8 bases outside the gene matches. CDR1 SNHLY and CDR2 FYNNEI come from the germline V gene. The CDR3 totals 14 residues.

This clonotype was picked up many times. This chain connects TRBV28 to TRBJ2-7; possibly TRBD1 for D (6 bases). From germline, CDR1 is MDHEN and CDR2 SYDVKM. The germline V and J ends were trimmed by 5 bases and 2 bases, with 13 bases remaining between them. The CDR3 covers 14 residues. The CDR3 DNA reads TGTGCCAGCAGTCCCGGGACACCAACCTACGAGCAGTACTTC. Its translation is CASSPGTPTYEQYF.

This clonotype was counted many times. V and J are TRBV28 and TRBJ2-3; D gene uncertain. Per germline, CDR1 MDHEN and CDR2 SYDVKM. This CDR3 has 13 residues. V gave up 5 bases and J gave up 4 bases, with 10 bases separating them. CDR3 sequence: CASSTALADTQYF. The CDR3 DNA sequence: TGTGCCAGCAGTACGGCTCTAGCAGATACGCAGTATTTT.

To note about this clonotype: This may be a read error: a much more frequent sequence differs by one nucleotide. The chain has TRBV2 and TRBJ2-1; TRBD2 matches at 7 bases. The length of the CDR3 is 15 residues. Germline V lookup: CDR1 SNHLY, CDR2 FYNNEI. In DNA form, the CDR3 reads TGTGCCAGCAGTGACGGCGGGAGCTCCTACAATGAGCGGTTCTTC. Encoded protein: CASSDGGSSYNERFF.

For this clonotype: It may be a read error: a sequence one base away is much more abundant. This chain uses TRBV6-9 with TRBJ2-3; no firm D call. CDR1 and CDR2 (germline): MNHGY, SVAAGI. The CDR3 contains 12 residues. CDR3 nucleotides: TGTGCCAGCAGTTCTCATACAGATACGCGGTATTTT. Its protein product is CASSSHTDTRYF.

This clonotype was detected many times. The CDR3 here is CSAREASGRNEQFF. The CDR3 DNA follows: TGCAGTGCTAGAGAGGCTAGCGGGAGAAATGAGCAGTTCTTC. The V and J genes are TRBV20-1 and TRBJ2-1, with TRBD2 identical over 10 bases. Germline V lookup: CDR1 DFQATT, CDR2 SNEGSKA (reference sequence). The CDR3 length is 14 residues. The V segment lost 0 bases and the J segment 7 bases; nucleotides outside the gene matches: 3.

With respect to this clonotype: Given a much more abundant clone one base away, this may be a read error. The CDR3: CASSPAGYSYNEQYF. The CDR3 bases are TGTGCCAGCTCACCAGCGGGATACTCCTACAATGAGCAGTACTTC. The chain combines TRBV18 with TRBJ2-1; D may be TRBD2 (6 bases). The J call could be wrong; TRBJ2-7 is a better fit for the DNA end. The CDR3 sequence is 15 residues long. Germline V gene data show CDR1 as KGHSH and CDR2 as LQKENI.

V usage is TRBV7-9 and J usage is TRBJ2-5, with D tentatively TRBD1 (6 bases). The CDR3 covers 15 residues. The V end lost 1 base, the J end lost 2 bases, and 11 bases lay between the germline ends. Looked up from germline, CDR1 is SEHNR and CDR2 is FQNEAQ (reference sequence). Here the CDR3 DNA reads TGTGCCAGCAGCTTAGTGTTGGGGGCACAAGAGACCCAGTACTTC. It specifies CASSLVLGAQETQYF.

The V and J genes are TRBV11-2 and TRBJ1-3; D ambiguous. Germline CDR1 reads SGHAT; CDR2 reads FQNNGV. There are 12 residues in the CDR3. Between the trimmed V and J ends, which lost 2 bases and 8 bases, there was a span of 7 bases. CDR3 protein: CASSLKMDTIYF. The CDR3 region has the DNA TGTGCCAGCAGCTTAAAGATGGACACCATATATTTT.

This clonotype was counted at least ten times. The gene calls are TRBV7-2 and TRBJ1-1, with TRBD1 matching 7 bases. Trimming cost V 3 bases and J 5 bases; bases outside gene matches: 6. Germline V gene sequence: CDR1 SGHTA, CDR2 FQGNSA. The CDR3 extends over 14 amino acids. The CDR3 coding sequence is TGTGCCAGCAGCTTTCAGGGGGTAGAGACTGAAGCTTTCTTT. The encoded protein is CASSFQGVETEAFF.

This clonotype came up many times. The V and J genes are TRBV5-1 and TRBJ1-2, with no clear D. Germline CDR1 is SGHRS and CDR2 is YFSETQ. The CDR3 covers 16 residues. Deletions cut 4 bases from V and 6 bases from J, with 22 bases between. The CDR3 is CASSAGLDRRLNGYTF. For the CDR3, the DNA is TGCGCCAGCAGCGCAGGACTCGACCGACGGTTGAATGGCTACACCTTC.

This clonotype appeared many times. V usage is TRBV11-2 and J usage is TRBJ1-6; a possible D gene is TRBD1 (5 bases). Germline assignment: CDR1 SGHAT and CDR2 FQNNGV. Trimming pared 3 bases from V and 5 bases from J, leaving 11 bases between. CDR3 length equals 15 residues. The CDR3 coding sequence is TGTGCCAGCAGCTTCGCAGGGCGCAATAATTCACCCCTCCACTTT. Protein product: CASSFAGRNNSPLHF.

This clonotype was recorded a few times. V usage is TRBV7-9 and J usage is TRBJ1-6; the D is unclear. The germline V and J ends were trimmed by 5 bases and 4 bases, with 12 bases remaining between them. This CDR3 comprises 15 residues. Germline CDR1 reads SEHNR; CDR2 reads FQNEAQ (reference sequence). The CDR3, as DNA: TGTGCCAGCAGCGTACAGACGGATTATAATTCACCCCTCCACTTT. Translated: CASSVQTDYNSPLHF.

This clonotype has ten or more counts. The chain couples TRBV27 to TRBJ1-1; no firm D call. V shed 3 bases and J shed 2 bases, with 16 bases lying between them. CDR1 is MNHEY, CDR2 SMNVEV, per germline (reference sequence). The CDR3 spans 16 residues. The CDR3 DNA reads TGTGCCAGCAGTTTTTTGGCCTCCCCGCCAAACACTGAAGCTTTCTTT. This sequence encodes CASSFLASPPNTEAFF.

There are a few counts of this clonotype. This CDR3 is CASSQVGKGDDTQYF. DNA for the CDR3: TGCGCCAGCAGCCAAGTGGGTAAGGGGGACGATACGCAGTATTTT. V is TRBV4-1 and J is TRBJ2-3; weak D call: TRBD1 (6 bases). The CDR3 length is 15 residues. The germline V gene encodes CDR1 MGHRA and CDR2 YSYEKL. With 1 base removed from V and 6 bases from J, the gap between germline ends came to 14 bases.

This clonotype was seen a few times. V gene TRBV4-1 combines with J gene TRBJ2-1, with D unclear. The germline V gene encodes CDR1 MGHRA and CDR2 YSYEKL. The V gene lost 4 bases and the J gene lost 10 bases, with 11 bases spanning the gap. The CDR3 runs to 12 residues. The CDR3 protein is CASSPFLGEQFF. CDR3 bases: TGCGCCAGCAGCCCATTTTTGGGGGAGCAGTTCTTC.

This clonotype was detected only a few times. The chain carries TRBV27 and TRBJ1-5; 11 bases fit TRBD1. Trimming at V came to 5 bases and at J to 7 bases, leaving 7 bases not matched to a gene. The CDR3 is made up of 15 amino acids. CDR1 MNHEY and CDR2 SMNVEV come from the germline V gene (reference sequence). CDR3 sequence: CASSTRTGGWQPQHF. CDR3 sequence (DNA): TGTGCCAGCAGTACAAGGACAGGGGGCTGGCAGCCCCAGCATTTT.

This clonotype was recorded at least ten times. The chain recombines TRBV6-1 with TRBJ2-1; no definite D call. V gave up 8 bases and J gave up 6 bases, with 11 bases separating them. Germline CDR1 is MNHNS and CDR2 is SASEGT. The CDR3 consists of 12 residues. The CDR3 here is CASGLSINEQFF. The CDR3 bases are TGTGCCAGCGGGCTTTCGATCAATGAGCAGTTCTTC.